This TCR beta chain was sequenced during a study of CD8 T cells in Susac syndrome. Random hexamers were used to reverse transcribe an amount of roughly 0.45 to 1 ug RNA. Amplification of TCR beta CDR3 by immunoSEQ multiplex PCR spanned 54 Vbeta and 13 Jbeta. One entry per CDR3 protein, called by TCRdb with MiXCR from the immunoSEQ multiplex PCR reads. The table records over 150,000 distinct CDR3 sequences, roughly 92% of them present only once. From blood CD8+ and CD4+ T cells, TCR beta sequences were generated. The sequenced sample consisted of CD4+ T cells from PBMCs. The sequence derives from a human donor with multiple sclerosis.

The CDR3 DNA follows: TGCGCCAGCAGCTTGGAAGACAGCCCCTACAATGAGCAGTTCTTC. Its translation: CASSLEDSPYNEQFF. The chain carries TRBV5-1 and TRBJ2-1, with D possibly matching TRBD1 (5 bases). Trimming shortened V by 0 bases and J by 2 bases, and 9 bases separated the two germline ends. The germline CDR1 and CDR2 sequences are SGHRS and YFSETQ. The CDR3 extends over 15 amino acids. The full variable domain, rest sourced from reference TRBV5-1 and TRBJ2-1, is KAGVTQTPRYLIKTRGQQVTLSCSPISGHRSVSWYQQTPGQGLQFLFEYFSETQRNKGNFPGRFSGRQFSNSRSEMNVSTLELGDSALYLCASSLEDSPYNEQFFGPGTRLTVL.